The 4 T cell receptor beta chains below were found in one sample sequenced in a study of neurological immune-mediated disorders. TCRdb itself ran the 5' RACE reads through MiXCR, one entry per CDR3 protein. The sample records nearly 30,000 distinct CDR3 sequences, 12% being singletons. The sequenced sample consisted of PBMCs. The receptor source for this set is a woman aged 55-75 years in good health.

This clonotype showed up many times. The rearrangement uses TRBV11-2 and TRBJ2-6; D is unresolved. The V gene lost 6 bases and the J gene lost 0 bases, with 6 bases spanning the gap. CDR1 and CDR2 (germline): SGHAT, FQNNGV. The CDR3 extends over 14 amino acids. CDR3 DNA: TGTGCCAGCAGTCAGCACTCTGGGGCCAACGTCCTGACTTTC. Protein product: CASSQHSGANVLTF.

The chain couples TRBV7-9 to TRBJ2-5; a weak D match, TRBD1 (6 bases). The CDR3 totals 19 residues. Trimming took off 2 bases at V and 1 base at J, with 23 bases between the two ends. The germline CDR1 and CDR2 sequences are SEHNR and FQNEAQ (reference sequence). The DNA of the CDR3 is TGTGCCAGCAGCTTACCTATCAGGGGACCGAGGATCACCCAAGAGACCCAGTACTTC. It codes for CASSLPIRGPRITQETQYF. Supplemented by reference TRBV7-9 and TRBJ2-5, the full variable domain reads DTGVSQNPRHKITKRGQNVTFRCDPISEHNRLYWYRQTLGQGPEFLTYFQNEAQLEKSRLLSDRFSAERPKGSFSTLEIQRTEQGDSAMYLCASSLPIRGPRITQETQYFGPGTRLLVL.

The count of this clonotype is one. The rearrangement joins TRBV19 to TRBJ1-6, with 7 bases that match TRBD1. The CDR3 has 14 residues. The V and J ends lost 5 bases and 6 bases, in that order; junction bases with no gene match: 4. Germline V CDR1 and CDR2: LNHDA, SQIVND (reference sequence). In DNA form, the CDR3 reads TGTGCCAGTAGTGAGGACAGGATTAATTCACCCCTCCACTTT. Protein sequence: CASSEDRINSPLHF.

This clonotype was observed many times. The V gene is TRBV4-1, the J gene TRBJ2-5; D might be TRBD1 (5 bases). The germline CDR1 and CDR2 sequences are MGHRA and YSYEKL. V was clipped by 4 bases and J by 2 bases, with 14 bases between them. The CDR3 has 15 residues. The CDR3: CASSPFGQGQETQYF. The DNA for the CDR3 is TGCGCCAGCAGCCCCTTCGGGCAGGGACAAGAGACCCAGTACTTC.